The text below deals with one TCR beta chain. Antigen: not known. CDR3 length: 13 residues. Looked up from germline, CDR1 is MNHEY and CDR2 is SMNVEV (reference sequence). V shed 7 bases, J shed 6 bases, and the junction held 6 bases outside the gene matches. Produced via immunoSEQ multiplex PCR; TCRdb's table is partial and in-frame only. The sample consists of some 84,000 clones, 85% to 95% of them appearing once. The data were taken from a study of PD-1 blockade in classical Hodgkin lymphoma. In every patient, relapse followed autologous stem cell transplantation, while exposure to brentuximab vedotin differed. Study-level points and caveats: Some patients began nivolumab under 1 year after ASCT. These patients were excluded from later analyses.

The specimen was peripheral blood mononuclear cells (PBMCs), collected before the second cycle of nivolumab. The V and J genes are TRBV27 and TRBJ1-2; 9 bases are a match to TRBD1. The TCR comes from a human donor with classical Hodgkin lymphoma. CDR3 protein: CASKGTGNHGYTF. In DNA form, the CDR3 reads TGTGCCAGCAAGGGGACAGGGAACCATGGCTACACCTTC.